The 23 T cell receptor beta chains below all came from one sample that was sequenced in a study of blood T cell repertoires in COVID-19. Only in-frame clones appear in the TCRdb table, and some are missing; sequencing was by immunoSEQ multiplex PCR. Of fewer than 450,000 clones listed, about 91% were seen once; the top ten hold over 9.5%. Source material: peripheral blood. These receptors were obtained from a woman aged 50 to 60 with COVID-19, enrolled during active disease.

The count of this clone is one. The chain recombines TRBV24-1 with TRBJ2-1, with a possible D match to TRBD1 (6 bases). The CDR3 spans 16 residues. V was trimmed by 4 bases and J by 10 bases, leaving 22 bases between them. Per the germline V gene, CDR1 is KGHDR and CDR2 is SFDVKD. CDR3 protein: CATSDREGDTFEEQFF. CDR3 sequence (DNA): TGTGCCACCAGTGACCGGGAAGGGGACACCTTTGAGGAGCAGTTCTTC.

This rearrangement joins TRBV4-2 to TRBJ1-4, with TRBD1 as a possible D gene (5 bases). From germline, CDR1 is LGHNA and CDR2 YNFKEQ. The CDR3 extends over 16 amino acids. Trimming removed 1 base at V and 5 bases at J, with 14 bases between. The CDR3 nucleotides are TGTGCCAGCAGCCAAGTAACTGCGGGGGAGAATGAAAAACTGTTTTTT. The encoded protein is CASSQVTAGENEKLFF.

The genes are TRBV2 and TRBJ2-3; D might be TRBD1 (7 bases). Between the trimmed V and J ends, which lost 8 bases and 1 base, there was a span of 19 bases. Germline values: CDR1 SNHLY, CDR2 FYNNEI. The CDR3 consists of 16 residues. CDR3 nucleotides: TGTGCCAGCGGGGGGAACGAGGGGGCCGGCACAGATACGCAGTATTTT. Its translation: CASGGNEGAGTDTQYF.

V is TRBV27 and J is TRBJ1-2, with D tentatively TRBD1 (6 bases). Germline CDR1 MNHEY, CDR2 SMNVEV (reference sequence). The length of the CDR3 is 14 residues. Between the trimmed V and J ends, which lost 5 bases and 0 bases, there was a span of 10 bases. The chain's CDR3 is CASSQQGANYGYTF. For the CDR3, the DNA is TGTGCCAGCAGTCAACAGGGAGCTAACTATGGCTACACCTTC.

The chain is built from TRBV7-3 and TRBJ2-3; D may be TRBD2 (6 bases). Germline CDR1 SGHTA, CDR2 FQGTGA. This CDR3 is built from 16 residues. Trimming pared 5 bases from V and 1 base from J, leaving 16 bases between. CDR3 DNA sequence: TGTGCCAGCAGCCTTGGTGGAGGGTTAGGCACAGATACGCAGTATTTT. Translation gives CASSLGGGLGTDTQYF.

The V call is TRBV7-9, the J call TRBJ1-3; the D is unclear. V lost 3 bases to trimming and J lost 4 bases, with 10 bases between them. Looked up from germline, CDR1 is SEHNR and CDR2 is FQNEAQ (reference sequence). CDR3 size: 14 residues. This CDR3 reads CASSFEGTGNTIYF. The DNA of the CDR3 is TGTGCCAGCAGCTTCGAGGGAACAGGAAACACCATATATTTT.

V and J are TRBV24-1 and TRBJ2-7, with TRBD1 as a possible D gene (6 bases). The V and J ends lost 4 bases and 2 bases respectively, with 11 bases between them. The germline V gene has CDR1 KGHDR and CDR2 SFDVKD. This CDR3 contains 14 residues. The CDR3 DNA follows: TGTGCCACCAGTGAGGGGGCCCCCACCTACGAGCAGTACTTC. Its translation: CATSEGAPTYEQYF.

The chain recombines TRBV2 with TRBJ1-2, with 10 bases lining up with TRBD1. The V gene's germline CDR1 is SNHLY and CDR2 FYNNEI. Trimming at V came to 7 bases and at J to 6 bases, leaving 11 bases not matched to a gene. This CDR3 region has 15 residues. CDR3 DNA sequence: TGTGCCAGCACCCGGACAGGGGGGGACCTAAATGGCTACACCTTC. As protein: CASTRTGGDLNGYTF.

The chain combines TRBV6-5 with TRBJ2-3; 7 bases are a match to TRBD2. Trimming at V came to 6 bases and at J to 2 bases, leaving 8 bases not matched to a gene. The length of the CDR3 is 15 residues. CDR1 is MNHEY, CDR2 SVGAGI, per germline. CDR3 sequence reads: CASRESGTFTDTQYF. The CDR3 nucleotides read TGTGCCAGCAGGGAGAGCGGGACCTTCACAGATACGCAGTATTTT.

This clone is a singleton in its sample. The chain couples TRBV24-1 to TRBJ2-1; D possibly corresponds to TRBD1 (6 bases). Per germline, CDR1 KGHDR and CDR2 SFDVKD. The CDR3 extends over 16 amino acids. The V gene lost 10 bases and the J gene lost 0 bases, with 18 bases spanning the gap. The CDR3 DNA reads TGTGCCACTAGCCTCAGATTAGGGGGCTCCTACAATGAGCAGTTCTTC. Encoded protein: CATSLRLGGSYNEQFF.

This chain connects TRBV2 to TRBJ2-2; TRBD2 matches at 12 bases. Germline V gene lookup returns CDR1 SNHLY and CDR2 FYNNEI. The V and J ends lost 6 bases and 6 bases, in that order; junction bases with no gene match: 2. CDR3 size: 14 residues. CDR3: CASRASGGAGELFF. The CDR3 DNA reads TGTGCCAGCAGGGCTAGCGGGGGGGCCGGGGAGCTGTTTTTT. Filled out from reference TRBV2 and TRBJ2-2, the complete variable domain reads EPEVTQTPSHQVTQMGQEVILRCVPISNHLYFYWYRQILGQKVEFLVSFYNNEISEKSEIFDDQFSVERPDGSNFTLKIRSTKLEDSAMYFCASRASGGAGELFFGEGSRLTVL.

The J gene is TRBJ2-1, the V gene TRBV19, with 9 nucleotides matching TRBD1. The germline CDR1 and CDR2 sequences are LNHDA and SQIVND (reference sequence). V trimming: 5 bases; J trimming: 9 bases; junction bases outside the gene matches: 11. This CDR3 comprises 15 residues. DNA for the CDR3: TGTGCCAGTAGTTCCGGGACAGGGACCTTAGGTGAGCAGTTCTTC. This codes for CASSSGTGTLGEQFF.

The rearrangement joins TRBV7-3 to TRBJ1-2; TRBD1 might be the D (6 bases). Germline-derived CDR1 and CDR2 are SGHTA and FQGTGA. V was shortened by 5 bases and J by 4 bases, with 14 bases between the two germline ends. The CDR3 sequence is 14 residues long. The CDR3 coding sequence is TGTGCCAGCAGCCCCAACAGGGAAGGCTATGGCTACACCTTC. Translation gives CASSPNREGYGYTF. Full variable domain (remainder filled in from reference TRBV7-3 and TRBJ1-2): GAGVSQTPSNKVTEKGKYVELRCDPISGHTALYWYRQSLGQGPEFLIYFQGTGAADDSGLPNDRFFAVRPEGSVSTLKIQRTERGDSAVYLCASSPNREGYGYTFGSGTRLTVV.

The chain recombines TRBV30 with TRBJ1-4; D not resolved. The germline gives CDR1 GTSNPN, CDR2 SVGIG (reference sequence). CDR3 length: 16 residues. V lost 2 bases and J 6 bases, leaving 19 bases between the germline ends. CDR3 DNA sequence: TGTGCCTGGAGTCCCTTCGAGGGCCAGCGGGATGAAAAACTGTTTTTT. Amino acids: CAWSPFEGQRDEKLFF.

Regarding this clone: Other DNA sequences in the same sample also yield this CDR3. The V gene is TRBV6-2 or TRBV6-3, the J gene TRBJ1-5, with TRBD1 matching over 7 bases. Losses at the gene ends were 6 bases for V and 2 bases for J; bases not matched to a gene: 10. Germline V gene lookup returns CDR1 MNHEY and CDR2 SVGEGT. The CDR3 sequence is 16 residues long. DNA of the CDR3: TGTGCCAGCAGCTCCGACAGGGTGGGGGGCAATCAGCCCCAGCATTTT. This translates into CASSSDRVGGNQPQHF.

The CDR3 bases are TGTGCCAGCAGGGAGGGGCCTTATAACTATGGCTACACCTTC. Its translation: CASREGPYNYGYTF. This chain joins TRBV2 and TRBJ1-2; perhaps TRBD1 as D (5 bases). The germline V gene has CDR1 SNHLY and CDR2 FYNNEI. The CDR3 spans 14 residues. V was shortened by 6 bases and J by 1 base, with 12 bases between the two germline ends.

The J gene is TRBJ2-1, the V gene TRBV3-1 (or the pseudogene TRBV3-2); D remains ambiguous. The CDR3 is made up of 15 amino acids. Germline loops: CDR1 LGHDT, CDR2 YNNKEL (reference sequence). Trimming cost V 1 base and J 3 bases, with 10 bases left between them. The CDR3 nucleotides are TGTGCCAGCAGCCAAGTCATTGGCAGCTACAATGAGCAGTTCTTC. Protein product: CASSQVIGSYNEQFF.

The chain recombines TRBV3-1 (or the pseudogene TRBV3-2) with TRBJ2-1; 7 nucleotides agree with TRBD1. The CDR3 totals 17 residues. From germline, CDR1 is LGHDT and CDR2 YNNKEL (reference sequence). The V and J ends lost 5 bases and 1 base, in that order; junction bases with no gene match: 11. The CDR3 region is CASSTRPGTVSYNEQFF. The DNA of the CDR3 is TGTGCCAGCAGCACGAGGCCCGGGACAGTATCCTACAATGAGCAGTTCTTC.

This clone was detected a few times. The CDR3 reads CASSTGQIVSGNTIYF. CDR3 DNA sequence: TGTGCCAGCAGCACGGGACAGATCGTCTCTGGAAACACCATATATTTT. The rearrangement joins TRBV9 to TRBJ1-3, with 7 bases lining up with TRBD1. Trimming at V came to 4 bases and at J to 0 bases, leaving 7 bases not matched to a gene. Per the germline V gene, CDR1 is SGDLS and CDR2 is YYNGEE. This CDR3 is 16 amino acids long.

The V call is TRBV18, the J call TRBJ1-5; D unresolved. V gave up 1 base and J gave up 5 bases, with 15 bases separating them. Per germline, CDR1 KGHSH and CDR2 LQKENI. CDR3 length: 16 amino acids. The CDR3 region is CASSPLPHMADQPQHF. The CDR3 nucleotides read TGTGCCAGCTCACCACTCCCCCACATGGCCGATCAGCCCCAGCATTTT. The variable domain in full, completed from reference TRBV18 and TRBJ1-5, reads NAGVMQNPRHLVRRRGQEARLRCSPMKGHSHVYWYRQLPEEGLKFMVYLQKENIIDESGMPKERFSAEFPKEGPSILRIQQVVRGDSAAYFCASSPLPHMADQPQHFGDGTRLSIL.

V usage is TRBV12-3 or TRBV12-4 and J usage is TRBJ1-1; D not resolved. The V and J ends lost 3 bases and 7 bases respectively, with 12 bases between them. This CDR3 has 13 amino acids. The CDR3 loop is CASSFVVTGEAFF. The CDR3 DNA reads TGTGCCAGCAGTTTTGTGGTAACCGGTGAAGCTTTCTTT.

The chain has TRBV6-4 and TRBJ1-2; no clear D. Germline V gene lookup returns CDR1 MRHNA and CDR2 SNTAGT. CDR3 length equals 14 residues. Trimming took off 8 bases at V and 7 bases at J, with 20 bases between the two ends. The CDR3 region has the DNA TGTGCCAGCCCGCTCGACGGGGAGTGGGTTGGCTACACCTTC. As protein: CASPLDGEWVGYTF.

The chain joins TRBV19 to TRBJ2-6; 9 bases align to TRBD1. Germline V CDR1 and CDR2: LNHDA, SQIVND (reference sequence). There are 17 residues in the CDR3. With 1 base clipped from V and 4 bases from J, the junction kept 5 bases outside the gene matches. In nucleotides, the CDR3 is TGTGCCAGTAGTATAGGACAGGGGGTCTCCGGGGCCAACGTCCTGACTTTC. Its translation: CASSIGQGVSGANVLTF.